The T cell receptor beta chain under discussion was sequenced for a study of cytomegalovirus exposure and HLA in healthy donors. Sequencing was performed with immunoSEQ multiplex PCR; in TCRdb, only in-frame clones are kept and a portion is missing. The profile shows roughly 330,000 clones, around 90% of them singletons. Points on this clone: Its antigen is undetermined.

The study's findings and limits: Overall, 164 TCR beta chains were annotated as cytomegalovirus-associated.

The sequencing sample was made of PBMCs. The sequence was obtained from a woman in her thirties in good health and CMV-seropositive.

CDR3 residues: CASSLGGGGLREQYF. CDR3 nucleotide sequence: TGTGCCAGCAGTTTGGGGGGGGGAGGGCTTCGGGAGCAGTACTTC. The chain has TRBV27 and TRBJ2-7; 7 bases are shared with TRBD2. V shed 3 bases, J shed 7 bases, and the junction held 12 bases outside the gene matches. CDR1 is MNHEY and CDR2 is SMNVEV in the germline V gene (reference sequence). This CDR3 is 15 amino acids long.